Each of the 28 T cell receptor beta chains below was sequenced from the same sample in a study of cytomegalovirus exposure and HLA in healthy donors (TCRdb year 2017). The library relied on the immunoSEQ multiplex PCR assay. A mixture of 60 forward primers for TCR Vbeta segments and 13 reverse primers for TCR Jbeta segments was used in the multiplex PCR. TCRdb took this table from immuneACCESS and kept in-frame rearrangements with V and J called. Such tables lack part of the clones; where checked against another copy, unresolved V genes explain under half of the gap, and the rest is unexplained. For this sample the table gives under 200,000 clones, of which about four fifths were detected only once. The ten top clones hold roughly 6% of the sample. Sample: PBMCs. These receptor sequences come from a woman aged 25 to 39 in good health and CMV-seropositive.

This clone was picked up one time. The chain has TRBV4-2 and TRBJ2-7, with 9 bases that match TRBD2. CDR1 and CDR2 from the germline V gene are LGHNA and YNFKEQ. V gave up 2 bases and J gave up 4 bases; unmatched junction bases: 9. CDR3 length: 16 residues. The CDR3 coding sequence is TGTGCCAGCAGCCAACGCGGGGGGGCAAAAGAGTACGAGCAGTACTTC. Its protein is CASSQRGGAKEYEQYF.

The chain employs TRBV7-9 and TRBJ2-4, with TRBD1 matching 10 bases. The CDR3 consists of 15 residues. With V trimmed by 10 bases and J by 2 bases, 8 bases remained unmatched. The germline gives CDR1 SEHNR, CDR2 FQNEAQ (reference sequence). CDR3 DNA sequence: TGTGCCACAGTGACAGGGGGCCAGACCAAAAACATTCAGTACTTC. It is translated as CATVTGGQTKNIQYF. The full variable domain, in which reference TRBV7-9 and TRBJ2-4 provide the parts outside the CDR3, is DTGVSQNPRHKITKRGQNVTFRCDPISEHNRLYWYRQTLGQGPEFLTYFQNEAQLEKSRLLSDRFSAERPKGSFSTLEIQRTEQGDSAMYLCATVTGGQTKNIQYFGAGTRLSVL.

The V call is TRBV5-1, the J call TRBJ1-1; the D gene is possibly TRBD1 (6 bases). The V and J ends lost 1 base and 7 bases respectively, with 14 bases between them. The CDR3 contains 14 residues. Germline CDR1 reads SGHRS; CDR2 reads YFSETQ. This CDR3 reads CASSLIEVGGEAFF. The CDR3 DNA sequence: TGCGCCAGCAGCTTGATCGAGGTAGGGGGTGAAGCTTTCTTT.

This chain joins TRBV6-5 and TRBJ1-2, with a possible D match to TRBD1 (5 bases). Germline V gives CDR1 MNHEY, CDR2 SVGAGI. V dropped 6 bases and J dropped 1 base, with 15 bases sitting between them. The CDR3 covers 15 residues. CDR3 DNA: TGTGCCAGCAGGCCGACAGTAATTGATAACTATGGCTACACCTTC. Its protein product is CASRPTVIDNYGYTF.

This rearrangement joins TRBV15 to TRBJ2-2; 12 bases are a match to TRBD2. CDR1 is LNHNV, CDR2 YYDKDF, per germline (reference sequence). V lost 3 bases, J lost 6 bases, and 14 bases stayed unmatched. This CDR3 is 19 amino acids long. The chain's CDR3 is CATSSGLAGQFPVSGELFF. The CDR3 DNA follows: TGTGCCACCAGCAGTGGACTAGCGGGACAATTCCCGGTGTCCGGGGAGCTGTTTTTT.

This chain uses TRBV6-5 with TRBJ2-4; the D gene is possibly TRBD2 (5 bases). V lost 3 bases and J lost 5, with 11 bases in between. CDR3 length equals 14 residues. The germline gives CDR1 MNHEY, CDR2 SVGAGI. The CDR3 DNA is TGTGCCAGCAGTTATCGGGGTCCCCAAAACATTCAGTACTTC. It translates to CASSYRGPQNIQYF.

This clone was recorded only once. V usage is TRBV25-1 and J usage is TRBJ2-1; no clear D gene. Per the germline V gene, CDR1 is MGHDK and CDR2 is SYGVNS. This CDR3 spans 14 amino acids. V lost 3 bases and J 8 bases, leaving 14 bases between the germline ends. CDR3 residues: CASSEAFPRDEQFF. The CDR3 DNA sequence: TGTGCCAGCAGTGAGGCCTTCCCCCGGGATGAGCAGTTCTTC.

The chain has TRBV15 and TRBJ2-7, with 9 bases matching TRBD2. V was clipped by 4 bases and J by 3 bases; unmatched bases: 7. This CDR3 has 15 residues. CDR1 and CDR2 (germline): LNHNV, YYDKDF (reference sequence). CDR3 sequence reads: CATSKHSGSGYEQYF. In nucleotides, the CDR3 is TGTGCCACCAGCAAACATAGCGGGAGCGGCTACGAGCAGTACTTC.

DNA for the CDR3: TGTGCCAGCAGCTCCACAACTGGATATAGCGGGGGAGAGACCCAGTACTTC. Translation: CASSSTTGYSGGETQYF. The chain has TRBV5-4 and TRBJ2-5, with 9 nucleotides matching TRBD2. This CDR3 region has 17 residues. Germline assignment: CDR1 SGHNT and CDR2 YYREEE (reference sequence). V dropped 3 bases and J dropped 4; count of bases not matched to a gene: 13.

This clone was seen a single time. CDR3 in amino acids: CASSFQNEQYF. CDR3 in DNA: TGTGCCAGCAGTTTTCAGAACGAGCAGTACTTC. The chain couples TRBV6-5 to TRBJ2-7; D not resolved. This CDR3 spans 11 amino acids. Germline V gene lookup returns CDR1 MNHEY and CDR2 SVGAGI. The germline V and J ends were trimmed by 4 bases and 5 bases, with 6 bases remaining between them.

CDR3 sequence reads: CASSVDRTGYQETQYF. The DNA of the CDR3 is TGTGCCAGCAGCGTAGACAGAACGGGGTACCAAGAGACCCAGTACTTC. This chain connects TRBV9 to TRBJ2-5, with TRBD2 as a possible D gene (5 bases). The CDR3 sequence is 16 residues long. In germline, CDR1 is SGDLS, CDR2 YYNGEE. Trimming removed 0 bases from V and 0 bases from J, with 12 bases in between.

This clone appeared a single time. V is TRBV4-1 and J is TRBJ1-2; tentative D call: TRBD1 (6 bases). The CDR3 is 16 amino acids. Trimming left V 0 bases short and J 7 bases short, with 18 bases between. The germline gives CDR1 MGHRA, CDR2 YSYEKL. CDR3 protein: CASSQDRSRGAVGYTF. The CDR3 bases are TGCGCCAGCAGCCAAGATCGCTCCAGGGGCGCGGTTGGCTACACCTTC.

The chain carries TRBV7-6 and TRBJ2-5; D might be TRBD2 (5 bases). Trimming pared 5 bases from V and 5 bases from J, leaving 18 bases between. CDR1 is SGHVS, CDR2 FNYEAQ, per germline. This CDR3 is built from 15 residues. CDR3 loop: CASSPITQRRETQYF. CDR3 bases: TGTGCCAGCAGCCCGATAACCCAGAGGAGGGAGACCCAGTACTTC.

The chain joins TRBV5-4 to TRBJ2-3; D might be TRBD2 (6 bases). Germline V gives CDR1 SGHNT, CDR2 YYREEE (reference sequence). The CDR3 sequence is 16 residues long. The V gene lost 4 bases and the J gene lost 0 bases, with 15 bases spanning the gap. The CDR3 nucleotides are TGTGCCAGCAGCCCCCGCGGAGGGGCTAGCACAGATACGCAGTATTTT. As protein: CASSPRGGASTDTQYF.

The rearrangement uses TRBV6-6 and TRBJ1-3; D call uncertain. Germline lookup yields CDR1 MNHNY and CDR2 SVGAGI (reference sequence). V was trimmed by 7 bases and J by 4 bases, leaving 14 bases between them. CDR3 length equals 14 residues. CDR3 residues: CASTLGLVGNTIYF. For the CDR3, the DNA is TGTGCCAGCACTCTCGGGTTGGTGGGAAACACCATATATTTT.

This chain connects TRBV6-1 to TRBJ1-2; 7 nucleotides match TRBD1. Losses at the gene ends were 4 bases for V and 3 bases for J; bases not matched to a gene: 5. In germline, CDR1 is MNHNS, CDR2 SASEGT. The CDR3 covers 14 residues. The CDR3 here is CASSGDRVDYGYTF. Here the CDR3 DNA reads TGTGCCAGCAGTGGAGACAGGGTTGACTATGGCTACACCTTC.

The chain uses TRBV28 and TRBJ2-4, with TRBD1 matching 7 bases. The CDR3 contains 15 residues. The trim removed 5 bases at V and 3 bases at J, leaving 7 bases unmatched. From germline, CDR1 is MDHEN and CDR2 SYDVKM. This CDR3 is CASSDRAGDKNIQYF. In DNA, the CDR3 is TGTGCCAGCAGTGACAGGGCTGGCGACAAAAACATTCAGTACTTC.

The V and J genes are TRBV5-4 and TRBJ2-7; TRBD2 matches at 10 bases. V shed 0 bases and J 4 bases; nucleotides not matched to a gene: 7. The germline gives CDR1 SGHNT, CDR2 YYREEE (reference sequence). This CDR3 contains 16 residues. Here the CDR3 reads CASSLGAGGLSYEQYF. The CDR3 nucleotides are TGTGCCAGCAGCTTGGGAGCGGGGGGGCTATCGTACGAGCAGTACTTC. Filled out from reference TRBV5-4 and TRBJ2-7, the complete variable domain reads ETGVTQSPTHLIKTRGQQVTLRCSSQSGHNTVSWYQQALGQGPQFIFQYYREEENGRGNFPPRFSGLQFPNYSSELNVNALELDDSALYLCASSLGAGGLSYEQYFGPGTRLTVT.

In DNA, the CDR3 is TGTGCCAGCAGTTTAAGGGGGGCGGGACAGACACTCTACACCTTC. It specifies CASSLRGAGQTLYTF. V is TRBV28 and J is TRBJ1-2, with TRBD1 matching over 7 bases. There are 15 residues in the CDR3. The V gene end was trimmed by 2 bases and the J gene end by 10 bases; junction bases not matched to a gene: 13. Germline-derived CDR1 and CDR2 are MDHEN and SYDVKM.

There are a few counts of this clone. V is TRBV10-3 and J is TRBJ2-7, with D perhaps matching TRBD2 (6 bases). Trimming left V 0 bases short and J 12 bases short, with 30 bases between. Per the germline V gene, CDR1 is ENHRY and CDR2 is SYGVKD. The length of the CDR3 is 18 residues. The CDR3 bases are TGTGCCATCAGTGAGTCATACGCCCTGGAGGGAGCCCTCGGAAGGCTGTACTTC. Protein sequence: CAISESYALEGALGRLYF.

The CDR3 spells CASSRTDASGGGETQYF. The CDR3 DNA reads as TGTGCCAGCAGCCGAACAGACGCTAGCGGGGGGGGAGAGACCCAGTACTTC. The V call is TRBV4-2, the J call TRBJ2-5; 12 nucleotides match TRBD2. The length of the CDR3 is 17 residues. The germline CDR1 and CDR2 sequences are LGHNA and YNFKEQ. Trimming took 4 bases from V and 4 from J; bases not matched to a gene: 10.

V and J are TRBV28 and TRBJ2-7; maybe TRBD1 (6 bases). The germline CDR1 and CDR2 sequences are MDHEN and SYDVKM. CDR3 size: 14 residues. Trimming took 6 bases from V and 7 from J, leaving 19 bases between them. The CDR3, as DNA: TGTGCCAGCAGGATCTCCGGGACATTGTATGAGCAGTACTTC. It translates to CASRISGTLYEQYF.

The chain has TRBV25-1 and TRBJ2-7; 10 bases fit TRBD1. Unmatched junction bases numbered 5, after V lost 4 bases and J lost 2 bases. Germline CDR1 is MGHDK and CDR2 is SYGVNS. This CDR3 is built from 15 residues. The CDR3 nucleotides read TGTGCCAGCAGTGGGACCGGGACAGGGGCCTACGAGCAGTACTTC. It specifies CASSGTGTGAYEQYF.

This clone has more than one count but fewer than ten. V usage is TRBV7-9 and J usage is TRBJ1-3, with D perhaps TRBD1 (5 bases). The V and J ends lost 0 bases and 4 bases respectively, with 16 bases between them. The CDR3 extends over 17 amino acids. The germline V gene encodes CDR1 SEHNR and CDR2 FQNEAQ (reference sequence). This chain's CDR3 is CASSLAVPGGGGNTIYF. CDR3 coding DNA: TGTGCCAGCAGCTTAGCAGTTCCGGGCGGGGGAGGAAACACCATATATTTT.

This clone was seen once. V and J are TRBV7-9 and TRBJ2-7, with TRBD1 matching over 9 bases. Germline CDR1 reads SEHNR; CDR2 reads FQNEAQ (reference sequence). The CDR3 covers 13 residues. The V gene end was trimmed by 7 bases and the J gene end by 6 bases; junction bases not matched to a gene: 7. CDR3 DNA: TGTGCCAGCACGGGACAGGGCCTCTCCGAGCAGTACTTC. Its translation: CASTGQGLSEQYF.

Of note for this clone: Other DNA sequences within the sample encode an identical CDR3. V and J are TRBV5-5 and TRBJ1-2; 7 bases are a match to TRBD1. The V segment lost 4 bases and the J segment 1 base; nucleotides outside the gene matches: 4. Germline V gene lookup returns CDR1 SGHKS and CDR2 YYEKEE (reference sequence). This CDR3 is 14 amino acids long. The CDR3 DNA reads TGTGCCAGCAGCCGCGGGACAGTTAACTATGGCTACACCTTC. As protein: CASSRGTVNYGYTF.

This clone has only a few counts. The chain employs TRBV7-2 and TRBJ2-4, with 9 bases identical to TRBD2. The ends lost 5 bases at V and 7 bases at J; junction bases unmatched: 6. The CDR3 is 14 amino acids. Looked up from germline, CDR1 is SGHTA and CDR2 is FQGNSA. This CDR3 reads CASSVGLARNIQYF. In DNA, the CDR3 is TGTGCCAGCAGCGTGGGACTAGCTAGGAACATTCAGTACTTC. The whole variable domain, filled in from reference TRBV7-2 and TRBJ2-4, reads GAGVSQSPSNKVTEKGKDVELRCDPISGHTALYWYRQSLGQGLEFLIYFQGNSAPDKSGLPSDRFSAERTGGSVSTLTIQRTQQEDSAVYLCASSVGLARNIQYFGAGTRLSVL.

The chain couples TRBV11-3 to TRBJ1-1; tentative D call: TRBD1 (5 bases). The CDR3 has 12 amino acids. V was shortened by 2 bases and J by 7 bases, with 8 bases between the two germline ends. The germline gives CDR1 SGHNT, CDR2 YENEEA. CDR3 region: CASSLNGGEAFF. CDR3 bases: TGTGCCAGCAGCTTAAACGGGGGTGAAGCTTTCTTT.